This T cell receptor (beta chain) is from a study of T cell changes during pregnancy in multiple sclerosis. Sequencing used immunoSEQ multiplex PCR; TCRdb keeps in-frame clones, though not all of them. The sample has fewer than 80,000 clones, about 89% seen once. The receptor was isolated from a female donor in good health, enrolled as a control in a pregnancy study. The sample in question was peripheral blood, obtained in the first trimester of pregnancy.

Here the CDR3 reads CASSTLAGVGGGELFF. The CDR3 DNA reads as TGTGCCAGCAGCACACTAGCGGGAGTCGGGGGCGGGGAGCTGTTTTTT. This chain joins TRBV5-5 and TRBJ2-2; TRBD2 matches 11 bases. The CDR3 sequence is 16 residues long. V lost 4 bases, J lost 7 bases, and 9 bases stayed unmatched. From germline, CDR1 is SGHKS and CDR2 YYEKEE (reference sequence).